This T cell receptor beta chain originates from a study of neurological immune-mediated disorders. Study results and limitations: It was HTLV-1-associated myelopathy that showed the most TCR clonal expansion, while multiple sclerosis showed the least, falling below healthy controls. There were no CDR3 amino acid sequences shared by expanded clones across subjects, a result suggesting private repertoires in all groups.

Time point described: technical triplicate 3. This CDR3 contains 16 residues. The germline CDR1 and CDR2 sequences are DFQATT and SNEGSKA (reference sequence). The V and J ends lost 1 base and 0 bases, in that order; junction bases with no gene match: 2. TCRdb redid the calling of the 5' RACE reads with MiXCR, one entry per CDR3 protein. Of tens of thousands of distinct CDR3 sequences listed, around 17% are singletons. Ten or more counts support this clonotype. Its antigen is not known. Material: CD4+ T cells from blood. The clonotype was recovered from a female donor with HTLV-1-associated myelopathy (HAM/TSP). The genes are TRBV20-1 and TRBJ2-1; TRBD2 aligns across 11 bases. The CDR3 protein is CSARVTSGASYNEQFF. The CDR3 bases are TGCAGTGCTAGAGTGACTAGCGGGGCCTCCTACAATGAGCAGTTCTTC.